The 18 T cell receptor beta chains below come from one sample, sequenced in a study of beta chain features in type 1 diabetes (dated by TCRdb to 2017 to 2018). Results the study describes overall, beyond this receptor: Type 1 diabetes patients showed a moderate but significant shortening of TCRB CDR3 length in all four CD4+ subsets.

Receptors were amplified or captured by the immunoSEQ multiplex PCR assay. The entire amount of isolated RNA was reverse transcribed using the High Capacity cDNA Reverse Transcription Kit, so the sequenced TCRB transcripts were expressed ones. This is the immuneACCESS table as TCRdb keeps it, with only in-frame sequences that have V and J called. A part of the clones is gone; compared with another copy, unresolved V genes explain less than half, and the rest is unexplained. This sample gives about 260,000 clones in total; roughly 22% of them show up just once. The ten largest make up about 0.028% of the sample. Their cognate antigens are unknown. Sequences were obtained from naive CD4+ T cells from blood. Sample cell subset or site, as interpreted from the label and publication: true naive CD4+ T cells. These receptors were obtained from a woman in her thirties or forties with type 1 diabetes.

This chain uses TRBV10-3 with TRBJ1-2, with D uncertain. The V gene lost 3 bases and the J gene lost 6 bases, with 8 bases spanning the gap. Germline V lookup: CDR1 ENHRY, CDR2 SYGVKD. The CDR3 consists of 12 residues. Here the CDR3 reads CAISDSEDGYTF. The CDR3, as DNA: TGTGCCATCAGTGACTCCGAGGATGGCTACACCTTC.

This clone appeared a few times. CDR3 residues: CASSSQGIGYTF. The CDR3 DNA follows: TGTGCCAGCAGCTCCCAGGGGATAGGCTACACCTTC. The genes are TRBV7-2 and TRBJ1-2; tentative D call: TRBD1 (6 bases). CDR3 size: 12 residues. The germline V gene has CDR1 SGHTA and CDR2 FQGNSA. Trimming took off 4 bases at V and 8 bases at J, with 11 bases between the two ends.

This clone was counted a few times. This chain joins TRBV7-3 and TRBJ1-2, with 12 positions matching TRBD1. This CDR3 has 14 amino acids. In germline, CDR1 is SGHTA, CDR2 FQGTGA. The V gene end was trimmed by 6 bases and the J gene end by 8 bases; junction bases not matched to a gene: 7. The CDR3 protein is CASSSGQGAEGYTF. The CDR3 coding sequence is TGTGCCAGCAGTTCGGGACAGGGGGCGGAAGGCTACACCTTC.

This clone was counted between two and nine times. CDR3 coding DNA: TGTGCCTGGAGCCCGAACCCCCGACTAGTCTTCGCAGATACGCAGTATTTT. It codes for CAWSPNPRLVFADTQYF. The chain combines TRBV30 with TRBJ2-3; D may be TRBD2 (6 bases). From germline, CDR1 is GTSNPN and CDR2 SVGIG (reference sequence). The V and J ends lost 3 bases and 4 bases respectively, with 23 bases between them. This CDR3 contains 17 residues.

J is TRBJ2-2 and V is TRBV29-1; TRBD1 aligns across 11 bases. The trim removed 4 bases at V and 5 bases at J, leaving 3 bases unmatched. The CDR3 sequence is 14 residues long. The V gene's germline CDR1 is SQVTM and CDR2 ANQGSEA. The CDR3 DNA sequence: TGCAGCGTTGGGGGGACAGGGGGGACCGGGGAGCTGTTTTTT. It encodes CSVGGTGGTGELFF.

This clone was recorded a few times. The sample carries other DNA sequences with the same CDR3. The J gene is TRBJ2-7, the V gene TRBV4-3; 7 nucleotides match TRBD1. Germline CDR1 is LGHNA and CDR2 is YSLEER. The trim removed 1 base at V and 2 bases at J, leaving 2 bases unmatched. The CDR3 length is 14 residues. CDR3: CASSQGQGAYEQYF. The CDR3 nucleotides read TGCGCCAGCAGCCAAGGGCAGGGGGCCTACGAGCAGTACTTC.

This chain joins TRBV13 and TRBJ1-5, with 9 bases fitting TRBD1. J gave up 5 bases and V 6 bases, and 8 bases lay outside the gene matches. The CDR3 runs 15 residues. In germline, CDR1 is PRHDT, CDR2 FYEKMQ (reference sequence). In DNA form, the CDR3 reads TGTGCCAGCAGTCAAAGGACAGGGGCGTATCAGCCCCAGCATTTT. Amino acid sequence: CASSQRTGAYQPQHF.

The rearrangement joins TRBV7-9 to TRBJ2-7; D not certain. The CDR3 length is 11 residues. Germline V gene sequence: CDR1 SEHNR, CDR2 FQNEAQ (reference sequence). V lost 5 bases and J lost 7, with 9 bases in between. The CDR3 nucleotides are TGTGCCAGCAGCCTACTTTTGGAGCAGTACTTC. It specifies CASSLLLEQYF.

There are a few counts of this clone. Distinct nucleotide sequences in the sample also encode this CDR3. The chain links TRBV18 to TRBJ2-1; TRBD2 matches at 14 bases. The CDR3 is 15 residues long. V lost 5 bases, J lost 5 bases, and 2 bases stayed unmatched. Looked up from germline, CDR1 is KGHSH and CDR2 is LQKENI. The DNA of the CDR3 is TGTGCCAGCTCATCGGGACTAGCGGGGGACAATGAGCAGTTCTTC. It codes for CASSSGLAGDNEQFF.

There are a few counts of this clone. CDR3 region: CASSPDRVQNEQFF. The CDR3, as DNA: TGTGCCAGCAGCCCGGACAGGGTTCAGAATGAGCAGTTCTTC. The rearrangement links TRBV5-4 to TRBJ2-1; 8 bases match TRBD1. There are 14 residues in the CDR3. Germline values: CDR1 SGHNT, CDR2 YYREEE (reference sequence). Trimming removed 4 bases from V and 7 bases from J; junction bases left unmatched: 7.

The sample holds a few counts of this clone. The chain is built from TRBV13 and TRBJ2-6, with TRBD1 matching over 7 bases. The V gene end was trimmed by 5 bases and the J gene end by 0 bases; junction bases not matched to a gene: 10. The CDR3 covers 18 residues. From germline, CDR1 is PRHDT and CDR2 FYEKMQ (reference sequence). The CDR3 DNA reads TGTGCCAGCAGCCCATCGGGACAGTCCTACTCTGGGGCCAACGTCCTGACTTTC. The encoded protein is CASSPSGQSYSGANVLTF. Full variable domain (rest looked up from reference TRBV13 and TRBJ2-6): AAGVIQSPRHLIKEKRETATLKCYPIPRHDTVYWYQQGPGQDPQFLISFYEKMQSDKGSIPDRFSAQQFSDYHSELNMSSLELGDSALYFCASSPSGQSYSGANVLTFGAGSRLTVL.

The chain employs TRBV6-5 and TRBJ1-6; 7 bases are shared with TRBD1. CDR1 is MNHEY, CDR2 SVGAGI, per germline. The CDR3 is made up of 14 amino acids. Unmatched junction bases numbered 8, after V lost 6 bases and J lost 9 bases. CDR3 coding DNA: TGTGCCAGCAGCCGCACAGGGGAGAGTTCACCCCTCCACTTT. Translation: CASSRTGESSPLHF.

This clone showed up just a few times. The V call is TRBV28, the J call TRBJ2-7, with TRBD1 matching over 7 bases. The CDR3 consists of 15 residues. Losses at the gene ends were 5 bases for V and 2 bases for J; bases not matched to a gene: 9. Germline V lookup: CDR1 MDHEN, CDR2 SYDVKM. The CDR3 protein is CASSRKGTGAYEQYF. Here the CDR3 DNA reads TGTGCCAGCAGTCGAAAAGGTACAGGGGCCTACGAGCAGTACTTC.

This clone was found a few times. The V call is TRBV5-1, the J call TRBJ2-5; 12 nucleotides line up with TRBD2. The CDR3 contains 14 residues. Germline-derived CDR1 and CDR2 are SGHRS and YFSETQ. V shed 1 base and J 5 bases; nucleotides not matched to a gene: 0. CDR3 in amino acids: CASSLTSGRETQYF. The DNA for the CDR3 is TGCGCCAGCAGCTTGACTAGCGGGAGGGAGACCCAGTACTTC.

The chain couples TRBV7-3 to TRBJ2-3; 7 bases line up with TRBD2. The CDR3 length is 14 residues. CDR1 and CDR2 (germline): SGHTA, FQGTGA. V was clipped by 4 bases and J by 5 bases; unmatched bases: 6. CDR3: CASSSGGAGDTQYF. In DNA form, the CDR3 reads TGTGCCAGCAGCTCGGGGGGAGCTGGAGATACGCAGTATTTT. Combining the CDR3 with reference TRBV7-3 and TRBJ2-3 gives the whole variable domain GAGVSQTPSNKVTEKGKYVELRCDPISGHTALYWYRQSLGQGPEFLIYFQGTGAADDSGLPNDRFFAVRPEGSVSTLKIQRTERGDSAVYLCASSSGGAGDTQYFGPGTRLTVL.

This clone was seen a handful of times. The V gene is TRBV11-1, the J gene TRBJ2-1; 7 bases match TRBD1. Germline CDR1 reads SGHAT; CDR2 reads FQDESV (reference sequence). This CDR3 contains 17 residues. Germline trimming cut 4 bases from V and 2 bases from J; bases unmatched to any gene: 11. CDR3 region: CASSSKGALAAYNEQFF. The CDR3 DNA sequence: TGTGCCAGCAGCTCCAAGGGGGCCCTAGCTGCCTACAATGAGCAGTTCTTC.

The count of this clone is one. The rearrangement uses TRBV20-1 and TRBJ1-2; D gene uncertain. This CDR3 contains 10 residues. Germline V gives CDR1 DFQATT, CDR2 SNEGSKA (reference sequence). Between the trimmed V and J ends, which lost 5 bases and 5 bases, there was a span of 6 bases. The CDR3 DNA sequence: TGCAGTGCTCAGGAATATGGCTACACCTTC. Translated: CSAQEYGYTF.

The chain joins TRBV28 to TRBJ2-4; no reliable D call. CDR3 length equals 14 residues. Trimming pared 3 bases from V and 1 base from J, leaving 7 bases between. From germline, CDR1 is MDHEN and CDR2 SYDVKM. CDR3: CASSFPRAKNIQYF. The CDR3, as DNA: TGTGCCAGCAGTTTTCCTCGGGCCAAAAACATTCAGTACTTC. Filled out from reference TRBV28 and TRBJ2-4, the complete variable domain reads DVKVTQSSRYLVKRTGEKVFLECVQDMDHENMFWYRQDPGLGLRLIYFSYDVKMKEKGDIPEGYSVSREKKERFSLILESASTNQTSMYLCASSFPRAKNIQYFGAGTRLSVL.